A single sample gave rise to the 23 T cell receptor beta chains below, sequenced in a study of post-analysis software for immune sequencing data. Prepared TCR beta cDNA libraries contained unique molecular identifiers. MiXCR was run by TCRdb on the PCR reads, yielding one entry per CDR3 protein. The table has roughly 800,000 distinct CDR3 sequences, about 27% seen once. Study-level results: Patients showed TRBV5-6, TRBV5-1 and TRBV20-1 among a few TRBV segments more frequent than in controls.

What these receptors recognize is not known. Sample: blood. Source of these receptors: a girl aged 10 to 17 with multiple sclerosis.

A few counts support this clonotype. The chain combines TRBV7-8 with TRBJ2-7; D is uncertain. The assigned J gene may be wrong: the sequence end matches TRBJ2-5 better. The CDR3 runs 15 residues. The germline CDR1 and CDR2 sequences are SGHVS and FQNEAQ. The CDR3, as DNA: TGTGCCAGCAGCTTACCCCTCGGAATTCAAGAGACCCAGTACTTC. This codes for CASSLPLGIQETQYF.

This clonotype was recorded a few times. This chain links TRBV7-2 with TRBJ1-6, with D maybe TRBD1 (5 bases). Looked up from germline, CDR1 is SGHTA and CDR2 is FQGNSA. The ends were cut back, 5 bases at V and 4 bases at J, with 12 bases in the middle. The CDR3 consists of 15 residues. This chain's CDR3 is CASSRGTTYNSPLHF. CDR3 DNA sequence: TGTGCCAGCAGCCGGGGGACCACATATAATTCACCCCTCCACTTT. The variable domain in full, completed from reference TRBV7-2 and TRBJ1-6, reads GAGVSQSPSNKVTEKGKDVELRCDPISGHTALYWYRQSLGQGLEFLIYFQGNSAPDKSGLPSDRFSAERTGGSVSTLTIQRTQQEDSAVYLCASSRGTTYNSPLHFGNGTRLTVT.

The V and J genes are TRBV7-9 and TRBJ2-6; either TRBD1 or TRBD2 may fit D (5 bases each). The CDR3 has 17 amino acids. Trimming left V 6 bases short and J 5 bases short, with 20 bases between. CDR1 and CDR2 (germline): SEHNR, FQNEAQ (reference sequence). The DNA for the CDR3 is TGTGCCAGCAGGGGCAGGGACGGGTTGGAGCGGGCCAACGTCCTGACTTTC. Amino acids: CASRGRDGLERANVLTF.

This clonotype was picked up a small number of times. The V gene is TRBV7-9, the J gene TRBJ1-2; perhaps TRBD1 as D (5 bases). Germline V lookup: CDR1 SEHNR, CDR2 FQNEAQ (reference sequence). Trimming cost V 5 bases and J 8 bases, with 18 bases left between them. The CDR3 consists of 14 residues. CDR3 sequence reads: CASSTTGTVGGYTF. As DNA, the CDR3 is TGTGCCAGCAGCACAACCGGGACCGTAGGAGGCTACACCTTC.

The rearrangement links TRBV29-1 to TRBJ2-1; 7 positions agree with TRBD2. Germline V CDR1 and CDR2: SQVTM, ANQGSEA. The CDR3 spans 14 residues. Unmatched junction bases numbered 4, after V lost 5 bases and J lost 0 bases. CDR3 sequence (DNA): TGCAGCGTTCGAGCGGGGAGCTCCTACAATGAGCAGTTCTTC. Protein product: CSVRAGSSYNEQFF.

The rearrangement joins TRBV20-1 to TRBJ1-1; 9 bases map to TRBD1. Losses at the gene ends were 5 bases for V and 11 bases for J; bases not matched to a gene: 12. This CDR3 spans 13 amino acids. Germline V gene sequence: CDR1 DFQATT, CDR2 SNEGSKA (reference sequence). CDR3 nucleotide sequence: TGCAGTGCTGGGACAGGGTCCTTCGGGGGTGCTTTCTTT. Amino acids: CSAGTGSFGGAFF.

This chain connects TRBV4-3 to TRBJ2-7; 9 positions agree with TRBD2. This CDR3 is built from 15 residues. Losses at the gene ends were 3 bases for V and 0 bases for J; bases not matched to a gene: 3. The V gene's germline CDR1 is LGHNA and CDR2 YSLEER. The CDR3 DNA follows: TGCGCCAGCAGCCATGGGACTAGCTACTCCTACGAGCAGTACTTC. Protein sequence: CASSHGTSYSYEQYF.

This clonotype was detected many times. This chain uses TRBV27 with TRBJ2-7; 8 bases are a match to TRBD2. V was clipped by 5 bases and J by 6 bases; unmatched bases: 6. This CDR3 contains 13 residues. CDR1 is MNHEY, CDR2 SMNVEV, per germline (reference sequence). DNA for the CDR3: TGTGCCAGCAGTATCCGGACTAGCAGCGAGCAGTACTTC. Residues: CASSIRTSSEQYF.

This clonotype was found many times. The CDR3 is CSVEQNEQFF. In nucleotides, the CDR3 is TGCAGCGTTGAACAAAATGAGCAGTTCTTC. The genes are TRBV29-1 and TRBJ2-1; D gene ambiguous. CDR1 and CDR2 from the germline V gene are SQVTM and ANQGSEA. Trimming shortened V by 2 bases and J by 7 bases, and 3 bases separated the two germline ends. The CDR3 covers 10 residues.

V and J are TRBV7-9 and TRBJ2-1; 11 positions match TRBD2. The CDR3 runs to 14 residues. V lost 10 bases, J lost 8 bases, and 10 bases stayed unmatched. Germline V gene lookup returns CDR1 SEHNR and CDR2 FQNEAQ (reference sequence). CDR3 in DNA: TGTGCCACCCCGGGACTAGCGGCGAGGGATGAGCAGTTCTTC. Protein: CATPGLAARDEQFF.

This clonotype has just a few counts. This sequence joins TRBV5-6 and TRBJ1-5; a weak D match, TRBD1 (6 bases). The CDR3 consists of 14 residues. Trimming left V 3 bases short and J 3 bases short, with 10 bases between. Germline CDR1 is SGHDT and CDR2 is YYEEEE. The CDR3 nucleotides read TGTGCCAGCAGCTCAACAGGGTTCAATCAGCCCCAGCATTTT. This sequence encodes CASSSTGFNQPQHF.

The rearrangement joins TRBV21-1 to TRBJ2-3; the DNA was not compared with TRBD1, the D call given in the table. TRBV21-1 is a listed pseudogene. The CDR3 spans 15 residues. CDR3 region: CASSITGSRTDTQYF. The CDR3 DNA sequence: TGTGCCAGCAGCATCACAGGGTCCCGCACAGATACGCAGTATTTT.

This clonotype was counted between two and nine times. The CDR3 coding sequence is TGCAGCGTGGCCGGGACAGAGGATTCACCCCTCCACTTT. It encodes CSVAGTEDSPLHF. This rearrangement joins TRBV29-1 to TRBJ1-6; TRBD1 matches 7 bases. This CDR3 has 13 residues. Looked up from germline, CDR1 is SQVTM and CDR2 is ANQGSEA. The junction had 7 bases not matched to a gene; V was cut back by 6 bases and J by 8 bases.

CDR3 sequence reads: CSAGQGVGGPQHF. The CDR3 DNA sequence: TGCAGTGCCGGACAGGGGGTAGGGGGGCCCCAGCATTTT. The V and J genes are TRBV20-1 and TRBJ1-5; 10 nucleotides line up with TRBD1. The CDR3 spans 13 residues. Germline CDR1 reads DFQATT; CDR2 reads SNEGSKA (reference sequence). V lost 6 bases, J lost 9 bases, and 8 bases stayed unmatched.

This chain joins TRBV29-1 and TRBJ2-5; a possible D gene is TRBD1 (6 bases). Germline loops: CDR1 SQVTM, CDR2 ANQGSEA. Trimming took off 6 bases at V and 7 bases at J, with 21 bases between the two ends. The CDR3 contains 14 residues. The CDR3 protein is CSVNTPQGRATQYF. CDR3 coding DNA: TGCAGCGTGAACACTCCACAGGGTCGGGCGACCCAGTACTTC.

The chain links TRBV12-3 or TRBV12-4 to TRBJ2-3; tentatively, D is TRBD2 (5 bases). This CDR3 contains 16 residues. Trimming cost V 6 bases and J 5 bases, with 21 bases left between them. In DNA, the CDR3 is TGTGCCAGCAGCCCGAGAGGCCTTGGGAGTAGAGATACGCAGTATTTT. It is translated as CASSPRGLGSRDTQYF.

J is TRBJ2-1 and V is TRBV7-2; TRBD2 matches at 11 bases. The J segment lost 4 bases and the V segment lost 5 bases, leaving 7 bases of the junction unmatched. The CDR3 has 16 amino acids. Germline-derived CDR1 and CDR2 are SGHTA and FQGNSA. This chain's CDR3 is CASSPASGRPYNEQFF. In DNA form, the CDR3 reads TGTGCCAGCAGCCCGGCTAGCGGGAGGCCTTACAATGAGCAGTTCTTC.

This chain uses TRBV27 with TRBJ2-6; D is unresolved. Germline V gene sequence: CDR1 MNHEY, CDR2 SMNVEV (reference sequence). Deletions cut 3 bases from V and 1 base from J, with 10 bases between. CDR3 length equals 16 residues. For the CDR3, the DNA is TGTGCCAGCAGTTTCTTCGCTGGATCTGGGGCCAACGTCCTGACTTTC. Residues: CASSFFAGSGANVLTF.

This chain joins TRBV20-1 and TRBJ1-5; D is uncertain. Germline CDR1 reads DFQATT; CDR2 reads SNEGSKA (reference sequence). The germline V and J ends were trimmed by 5 bases and 0 bases, with 11 bases remaining between them. This CDR3 region has 14 residues. The CDR3 here is CSAADGFSNQPQHF. The CDR3 DNA reads as TGCAGTGCTGCCGATGGATTTAGCAATCAGCCCCAGCATTTT.

This clonotype was recorded at least ten times. The CDR3: CSVEGTGSETQYF. In DNA, the CDR3 is TGCAGCGTTGAGGGGACAGGGTCAGAGACCCAGTACTTC. V usage is TRBV29-1 and J usage is TRBJ2-5, with TRBD1 matching over 9 bases. CDR3 length: 13 residues. The J segment lost 4 bases and the V segment lost 3 bases, leaving 3 bases of the junction unmatched. The germline V gene encodes CDR1 SQVTM and CDR2 ANQGSEA.

V and J are TRBV5-1 and TRBJ1-2; D remains ambiguous. Germline loops: CDR1 SGHRS, CDR2 YFSETQ. Deletions cut 4 bases from V and 6 bases from J, with 19 bases between. This CDR3 has 15 residues. DNA of the CDR3: TGCGCCAGCAGCGTCCTTGGGGATTTCGCGGATGGCTACACCTTC. Amino acid sequence: CASSVLGDFADGYTF.

To note about this clonotype: Mismatch with germline at one junction end may stem from a read error. The chain recombines TRBV3-1 with TRBJ2-2; 8 bases match TRBD1. This CDR3 has 14 residues. CDR1 is LGHDT, CDR2 YNNKEL, per germline (reference sequence). The CDR3 DNA reads as TGTGCCAGCAGACGGACAGGGATACCCGGGGGGCTGTTTTTT. Protein sequence: CASRRTGIPGGLFF. Full variable domain (rest looked up from reference TRBV3-1 and TRBJ2-2): DTAVSQTPKYLVTQMGNDKSIKCEQNLGHDTMYWYKQDSKKFLKIMFSYNNKELIINETVPNRFSPKSPDKAHLNLHINSLELGDSAVYFCASRRTGIPGGLFFGEGSRLTVL.

This clonotype has more than one count but fewer than ten. This chain links TRBV6-2 or TRBV6-3 with TRBJ2-7; 10 bases match TRBD2. Per germline, CDR1 MNHEY and CDR2 SVGEGT. The ends lost 10 bases at V and 2 bases at J; junction bases unmatched: 8. This CDR3 comprises 14 residues. This CDR3 reads CAISPLAGTYEQYF. Written as DNA, the CDR3 is TGTGCCATCTCACCACTAGCGGGGACCTACGAGCAGTACTTC.